Given below is one TCR beta chain in context. Germline loops: CDR1 SGHRS, CDR2 YFSETQ. This CDR3 is 15 amino acids long. Trimming at V came to 3 bases and at J to 4 bases, leaving 2 bases not matched to a gene. The data stem from a study of OX40 agonist ivuxolimab in advanced cancers. This table comes from immunoSEQ multiplex PCR, and its TCRdb copy is limited to in-frame clones, with some not included. The table includes roughly 15,000 clones, 82% detected once. This TCR came from an adult with an advanced solid tumor such as melanoma, head and neck, liver or kidney cancer. Source: CD4+ or CD8+ T cells sorted from blood, taken in a trial of the OX40 agonist ivuxolimab. The chain links TRBV5-1 to TRBJ2-1; 12 positions agree with TRBD2. This CDR3 is CASSSTSGGYNEQFF. The CDR3 DNA is TGCGCCAGCAGCTCGACTAGCGGGGGTTACAATGAGCAGTTCTTC.